Included here is one T cell receptor beta chain sequence, with context. Original handling: Nucleated cell number was recorded as an estimate derived from reference gene primer amplification. The method was immunoSEQ multiplex PCR; TCRdb's version includes in-frame clones alone and lacks a portion of them. From that table come the V and J calls and clone size; the DNA was used to work out D and trimming. Of around 200,000 clones detected, about nine tenths appear once; the ten largest clones hold around 7%. From germline, CDR1 is GTSNPN and CDR2 SVGIG (reference sequence). The CDR3 sequence is 18 residues long. Unmatched junction bases numbered 20, after V lost 5 bases and J lost 9 bases. The record originates from a study of blood T cell repertoires in COVID-19. For the study at large: Samples of COVID-19 (acute and convalescent) were obtained from the United States, Italy and Spain.

This sequence joins TRBV30 and TRBJ2-1; TRBD2 agrees at 12 bases. Sample: peripheral blood. The receptor comes from a man between 35 and 55 years old with acute or convalescent COVID-19. The CDR3 DNA follows: TGTGCCTGGGTCCCTCGAATAGGACTAGCGGGGAGGTGGACTGAGCAGTTCTTC. Protein: CAWVPRIGLAGRWTEQFF.